One sample yielded the 4 T cell receptor beta chains listed below, sequenced in a study of Tregs in tolerant kidney transplant recipients. Sequenced by immunoSEQ multiplex PCR; TCRdb stores in-frame clones only, minus some. Of around 230,000 clones in the sample, about four fifths were seen once. The specimen sequenced was CD4+ T cells from blood. These receptors were collected from a human donor in good health.

In regard to this clone: A read error may account for a junction end that differs from germline. The V gene is TRBV7-7, the J gene TRBJ2-7; TRBD1 matches at 9 bases. The CDR3 covers 15 residues. CDR1 SSHAT and CDR2 FNYEAQ come from the germline V gene (reference sequence). The CDR3 DNA sequence: TGTGCTAGCAGCCCAGGAGGGGACAGGGTGTACGAGCAGTACTTC. This sequence encodes CASSPGGDRVYEQYF.

This sequence joins TRBV5-1 and TRBJ2-7; 7 bases agree with TRBD1. In germline, CDR1 is SGHRS, CDR2 YFSETQ. V lost 4 bases to trimming and J lost 5 bases; unmatched junction nucleotides: 12. This CDR3 region has 15 residues. CDR3 in amino acids: CASSALDRVRNEQYF. In DNA, the CDR3 is TGCGCCAGCAGCGCATTAGACAGGGTGCGGAACGAGCAGTACTTC. Using reference TRBV5-1 and TRBJ2-7 for the parts outside the CDR3, the full variable domain is KAGVTQTPRYLIKTRGQQVTLSCSPISGHRSVSWYQQTPGQGLQFLFEYFSETQRNKGNFPGRFSGRQFSNSRSEMNVSTLELGDSALYLCASSALDRVRNEQYFGPGTRLTVT.

V and J are TRBV19 and TRBJ2-7; 8 bases line up with TRBD2. With V trimmed by 6 bases and J by 6 bases, 7 bases remained unmatched. Germline loops: CDR1 LNHDA, CDR2 SQIVND (reference sequence). The CDR3 spans 13 residues. The chain's CDR3 is CASRWGLGGEQYF. In DNA form, the CDR3 reads TGTGCCAGTAGATGGGGACTAGGAGGCGAGCAGTACTTC.

V is TRBV6-1 and J is TRBJ1-2; TRBD1 is a possible D gene (5 bases). This CDR3 spans 15 amino acids. Between the trimmed V and J ends, which lost 0 bases and 4 bases, there was a span of 12 bases. Germline-derived CDR1 and CDR2 are MNHNS and SASEGT. In DNA form, the CDR3 reads TGTGCCAGCAGTGAAGCGACGGGACGGTTCTATGGCTACACCTTC. Translated, it gives CASSEATGRFYGYTF.